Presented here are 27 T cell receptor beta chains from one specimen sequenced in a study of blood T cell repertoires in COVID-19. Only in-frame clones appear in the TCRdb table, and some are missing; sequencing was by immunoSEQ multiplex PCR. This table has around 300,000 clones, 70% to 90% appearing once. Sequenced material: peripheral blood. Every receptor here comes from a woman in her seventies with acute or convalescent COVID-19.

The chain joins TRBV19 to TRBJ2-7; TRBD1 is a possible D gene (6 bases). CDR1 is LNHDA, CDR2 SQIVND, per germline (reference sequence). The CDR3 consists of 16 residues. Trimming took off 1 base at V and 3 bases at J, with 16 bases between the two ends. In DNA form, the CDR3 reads TGTGCCAGTAGTATAGCGGCGGACAGCCCTAACTACGAGCAGTACTTC. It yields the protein CASSIAADSPNYEQYF.

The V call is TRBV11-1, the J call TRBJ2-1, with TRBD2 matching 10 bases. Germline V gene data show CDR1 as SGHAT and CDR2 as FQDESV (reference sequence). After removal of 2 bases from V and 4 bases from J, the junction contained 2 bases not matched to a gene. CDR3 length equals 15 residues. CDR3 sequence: CASSLLAGAYNEQFF. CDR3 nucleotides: TGTGCCAGCAGCTTACTAGCGGGGGCTTACAATGAGCAGTTCTTC.

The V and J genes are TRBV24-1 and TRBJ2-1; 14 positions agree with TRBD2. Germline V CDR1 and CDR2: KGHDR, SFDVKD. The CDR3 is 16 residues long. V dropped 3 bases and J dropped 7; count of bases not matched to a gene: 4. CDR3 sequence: CATSDRLAGGPNEQFF. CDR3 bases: TGTGCCACCAGTGATCGACTAGCGGGGGGGCCGAATGAGCAGTTCTTC.

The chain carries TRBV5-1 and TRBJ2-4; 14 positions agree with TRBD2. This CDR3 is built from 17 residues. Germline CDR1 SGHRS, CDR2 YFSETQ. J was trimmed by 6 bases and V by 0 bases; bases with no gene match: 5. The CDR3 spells CASSLGLAGGPGNIQYF. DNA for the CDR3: TGCGCCAGCAGCTTGGGACTAGCGGGGGGGCCCGGAAACATTCAGTACTTC.

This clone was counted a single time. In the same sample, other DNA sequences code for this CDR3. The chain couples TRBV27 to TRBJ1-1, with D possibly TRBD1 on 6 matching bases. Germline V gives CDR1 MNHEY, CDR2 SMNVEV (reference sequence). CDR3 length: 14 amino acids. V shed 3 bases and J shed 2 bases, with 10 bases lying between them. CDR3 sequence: CASSFRGLNTEAFF. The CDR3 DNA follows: TGTGCCAGCAGTTTCAGGGGCCTAAACACTGAAGCTTTCTTT.

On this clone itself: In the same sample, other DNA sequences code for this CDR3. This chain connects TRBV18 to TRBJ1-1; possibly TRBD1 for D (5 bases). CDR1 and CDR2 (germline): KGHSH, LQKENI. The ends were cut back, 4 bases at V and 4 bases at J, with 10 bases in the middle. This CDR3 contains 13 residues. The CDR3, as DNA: TGTGCCAGCTCACAAGGGGTGGGCACTGAAGCTTTCTTT. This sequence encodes CASSQGVGTEAFF.

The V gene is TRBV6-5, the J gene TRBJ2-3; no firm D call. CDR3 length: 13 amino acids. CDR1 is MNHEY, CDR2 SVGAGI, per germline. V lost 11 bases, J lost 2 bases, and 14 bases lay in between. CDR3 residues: CAGADGNTDTQYF. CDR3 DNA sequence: TGTGCCGGAGCAGACGGCAACACAGATACGCAGTATTTT.

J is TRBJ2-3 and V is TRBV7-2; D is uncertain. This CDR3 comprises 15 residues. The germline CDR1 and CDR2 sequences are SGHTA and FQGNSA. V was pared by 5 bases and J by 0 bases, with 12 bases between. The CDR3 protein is CASSLVPTSTDTQYF. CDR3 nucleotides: TGTGCCAGCAGCCTAGTACCCACAAGCACAGATACGCAGTATTTT.

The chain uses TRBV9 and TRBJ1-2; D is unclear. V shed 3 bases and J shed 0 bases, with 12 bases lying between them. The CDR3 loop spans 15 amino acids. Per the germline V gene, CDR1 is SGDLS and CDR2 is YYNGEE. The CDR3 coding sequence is TGTGCCAGCAGCGCGGTCTTAAGAGCTAACTATGGCTACACCTTC. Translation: CASSAVLRANYGYTF. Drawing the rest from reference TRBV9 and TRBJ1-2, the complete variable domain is DSGVTQTPKHLITATGQRVTLRCSPRSGDLSVYWYQQSLDQGLQFLIQYYNGEERAKGNILERFSAQQFPDLHSELNLSSLELGDSALYFCASSAVLRANYGYTFGSGTRLTVV.

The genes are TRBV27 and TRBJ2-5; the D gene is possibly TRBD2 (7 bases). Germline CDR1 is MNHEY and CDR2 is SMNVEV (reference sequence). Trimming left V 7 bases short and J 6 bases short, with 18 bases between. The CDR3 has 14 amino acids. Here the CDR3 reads CASIYWGGGKTQYF. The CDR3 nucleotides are TGTGCCAGCATCTACTGGGGAGGGGGAAAGACCCAGTACTTC.

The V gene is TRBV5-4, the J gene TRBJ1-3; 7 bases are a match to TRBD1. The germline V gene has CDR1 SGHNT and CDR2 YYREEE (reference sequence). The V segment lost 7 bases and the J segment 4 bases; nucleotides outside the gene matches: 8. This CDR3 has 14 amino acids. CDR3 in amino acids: CASGSRDRGNTIYF. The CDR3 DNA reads TGTGCCAGCGGGAGCCGGGACAGAGGAAACACCATATATTTT.

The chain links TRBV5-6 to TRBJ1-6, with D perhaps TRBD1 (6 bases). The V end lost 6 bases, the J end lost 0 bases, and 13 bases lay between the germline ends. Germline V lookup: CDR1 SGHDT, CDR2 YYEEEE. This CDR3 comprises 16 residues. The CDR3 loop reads CASIRGKSSYNSPLHF. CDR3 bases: TGTGCCAGCATTAGGGGGAAGAGCTCCTATAATTCACCCCTCCACTTT.

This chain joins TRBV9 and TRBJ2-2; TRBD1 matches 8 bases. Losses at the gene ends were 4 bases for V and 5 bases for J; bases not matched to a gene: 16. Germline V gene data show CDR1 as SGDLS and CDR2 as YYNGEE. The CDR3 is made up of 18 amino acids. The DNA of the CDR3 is TGTGCCAGCAGCTTCAGATGGGGGCAGGGGGCATCTACCGGGGAGCTGTTTTTT. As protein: CASSFRWGQGASTGELFF.

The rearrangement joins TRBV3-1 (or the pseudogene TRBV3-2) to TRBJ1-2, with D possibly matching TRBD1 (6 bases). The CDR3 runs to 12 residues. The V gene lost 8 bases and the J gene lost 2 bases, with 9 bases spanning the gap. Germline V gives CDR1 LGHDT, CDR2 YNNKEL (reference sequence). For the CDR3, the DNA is TGTGCCAGCCAGGGGATCAACTATGGCTACACCTTC. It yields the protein CASQGINYGYTF.

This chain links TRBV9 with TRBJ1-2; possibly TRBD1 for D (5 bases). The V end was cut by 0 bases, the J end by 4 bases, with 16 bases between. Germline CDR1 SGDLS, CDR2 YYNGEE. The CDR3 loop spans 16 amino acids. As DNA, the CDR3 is TGTGCCAGCAGCGTAGAGGCCGTAGGGGCAGGCTATGGCTACACCTTC. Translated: CASSVEAVGAGYGYTF.

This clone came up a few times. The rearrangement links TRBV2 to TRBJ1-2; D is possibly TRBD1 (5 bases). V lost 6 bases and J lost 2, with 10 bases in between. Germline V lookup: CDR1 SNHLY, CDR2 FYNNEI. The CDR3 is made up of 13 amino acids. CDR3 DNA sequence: TGTGCCAGCAGCGTACAGGAGAACTATGGCTACACCTTC. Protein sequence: CASSVQENYGYTF.

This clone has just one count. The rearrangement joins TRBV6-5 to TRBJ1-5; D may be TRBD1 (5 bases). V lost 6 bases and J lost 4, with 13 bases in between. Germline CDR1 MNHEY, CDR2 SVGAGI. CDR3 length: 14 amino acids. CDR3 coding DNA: TGTGCCAGCAGCCGGGGGTCGAATAATCAGCCCCAGCATTTT. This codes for CASSRGSNNQPQHF.

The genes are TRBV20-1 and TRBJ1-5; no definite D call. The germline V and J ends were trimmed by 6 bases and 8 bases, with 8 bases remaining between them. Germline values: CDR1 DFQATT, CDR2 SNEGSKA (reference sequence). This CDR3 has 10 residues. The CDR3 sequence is CSAGAEPQHF. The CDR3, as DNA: TGCAGTGCCGGTGCCGAGCCCCAGCATTTT.

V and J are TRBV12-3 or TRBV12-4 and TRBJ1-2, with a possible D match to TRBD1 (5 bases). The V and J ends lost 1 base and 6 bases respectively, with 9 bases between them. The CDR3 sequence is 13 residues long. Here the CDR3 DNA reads TGTGCCAGCAGTTTAGACAGGCGTAATGGCTACACCTTC. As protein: CASSLDRRNGYTF.

The CDR3 DNA is TGTGCCAGCAGCTTACAGGGGAACACCATATATTTT. Translating gives CASSLQGNTIYF. This rearrangement joins TRBV7-9 to TRBJ1-3; possible D gene TRBD1, 6 bases. Germline V gene data show CDR1 as SEHNR and CDR2 as FQNEAQ (reference sequence). Trimming stripped 2 bases from V and 7 bases from J, with 6 bases between. The length of the CDR3 is 12 residues.

CDR3 nucleotide sequence: TGTGCCAGCAAGGTCGGGACAGGGTTCAACGAGCAGTACTTC. Translated, it gives CASKVGTGFNEQYF. J is TRBJ2-7 and V is TRBV28, with 9 bases fitting TRBD1. The CDR3 has 14 amino acids. V dropped 7 bases and J dropped 5; count of bases not matched to a gene: 9. Germline CDR1 MDHEN, CDR2 SYDVKM.

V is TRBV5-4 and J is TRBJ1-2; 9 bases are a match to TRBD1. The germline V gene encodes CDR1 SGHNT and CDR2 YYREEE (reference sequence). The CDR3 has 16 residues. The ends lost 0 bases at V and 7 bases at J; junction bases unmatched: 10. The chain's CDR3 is CASSLGGQGKTSGYTF. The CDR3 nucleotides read TGTGCCAGCAGCTTGGGGGGACAGGGTAAAACAAGTGGCTACACCTTC.

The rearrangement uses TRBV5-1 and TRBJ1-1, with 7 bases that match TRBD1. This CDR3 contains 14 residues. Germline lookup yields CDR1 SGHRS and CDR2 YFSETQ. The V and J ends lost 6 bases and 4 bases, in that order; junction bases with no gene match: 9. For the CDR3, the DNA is TGCGCCAGCACCCCGGACAGGATGGGCACTGAAGCTTTCTTT. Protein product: CASTPDRMGTEAFF. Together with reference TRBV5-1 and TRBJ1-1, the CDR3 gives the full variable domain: KAGVTQTPRYLIKTRGQQVTLSCSPISGHRSVSWYQQTPGQGLQFLFEYFSETQRNKGNFPGRFSGRQFSNSRSEMNVSTLELGDSALYLCASTPDRMGTEAFFGQGTRLTVV.

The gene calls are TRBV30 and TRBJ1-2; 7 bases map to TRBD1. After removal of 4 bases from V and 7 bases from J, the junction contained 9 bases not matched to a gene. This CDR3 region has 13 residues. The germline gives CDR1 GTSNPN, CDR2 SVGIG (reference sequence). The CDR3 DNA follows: TGTGCCTGGAAGAACAGGGGACGGGGTGGCTACACCTTC. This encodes CAWKNRGRGGYTF.

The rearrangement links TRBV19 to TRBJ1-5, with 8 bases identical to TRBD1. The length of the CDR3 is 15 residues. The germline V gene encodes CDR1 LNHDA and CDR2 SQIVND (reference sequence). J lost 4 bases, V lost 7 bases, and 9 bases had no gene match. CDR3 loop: CASIQGGLGNQPQHF. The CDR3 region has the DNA TGTGCCAGTATACAGGGGGGGCTGGGGAATCAGCCCCAGCATTTT.

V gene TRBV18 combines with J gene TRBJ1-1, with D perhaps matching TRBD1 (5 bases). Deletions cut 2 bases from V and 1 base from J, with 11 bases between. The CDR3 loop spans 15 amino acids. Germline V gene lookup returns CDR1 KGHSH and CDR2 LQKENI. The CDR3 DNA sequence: TGTGCCAGCTCACCAAGGGGCGGGGAGAACACTGAAGCTTTCTTT. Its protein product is CASSPRGGENTEAFF.

CDR3 amino acids: CASSAAGAQETQYF. The CDR3 DNA is TGTGCCAGCAGCGCGGCGGGGGCCCAAGAGACCCAGTACTTC. The chain recombines TRBV5-4 with TRBJ2-5; weak D call: TRBD2 (7 bases). There are 14 residues in the CDR3. The germline gives CDR1 SGHNT, CDR2 YYREEE (reference sequence). Trimming pared 4 bases from V and 1 base from J, leaving 11 bases between.